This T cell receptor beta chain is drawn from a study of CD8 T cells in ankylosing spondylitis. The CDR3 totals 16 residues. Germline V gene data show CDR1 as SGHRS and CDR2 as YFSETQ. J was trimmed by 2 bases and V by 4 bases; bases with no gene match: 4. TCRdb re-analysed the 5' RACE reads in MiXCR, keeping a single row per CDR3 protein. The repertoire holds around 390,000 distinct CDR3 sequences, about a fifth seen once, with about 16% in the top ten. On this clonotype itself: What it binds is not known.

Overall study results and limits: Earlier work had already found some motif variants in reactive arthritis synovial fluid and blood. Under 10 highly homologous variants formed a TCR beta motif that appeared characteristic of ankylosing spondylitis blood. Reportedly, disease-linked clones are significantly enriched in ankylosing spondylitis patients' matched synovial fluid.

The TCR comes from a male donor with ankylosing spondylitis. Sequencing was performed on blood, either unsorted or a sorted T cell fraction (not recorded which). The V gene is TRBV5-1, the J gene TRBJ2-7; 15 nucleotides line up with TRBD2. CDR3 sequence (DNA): TGCGCCAGCAGCCTGGGACTAGCGGGAGGTCCCTACGAGCAGTACTTC. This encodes CASSLGLAGGPYEQYF.